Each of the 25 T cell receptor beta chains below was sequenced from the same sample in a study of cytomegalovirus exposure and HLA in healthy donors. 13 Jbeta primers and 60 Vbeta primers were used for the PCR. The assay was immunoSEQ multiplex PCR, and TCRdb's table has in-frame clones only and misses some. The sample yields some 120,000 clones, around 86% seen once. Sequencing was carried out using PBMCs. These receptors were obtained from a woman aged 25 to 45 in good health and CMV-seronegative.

CDR3 DNA: TGTGCCAGCAGTTACTTAGGGGTGGGCGTCGCCGGGGAGCTGTTTTTT. This translates into CASSYLGVGVAGELFF. This chain uses TRBV6-5 with TRBJ2-2, with a weak D call TRBD1 (5 bases). There are 16 residues in the CDR3. Germline V gene sequence: CDR1 MNHEY, CDR2 SVGAGI. Trimming removed 1 base from V and 6 bases from J, with 15 bases in between.

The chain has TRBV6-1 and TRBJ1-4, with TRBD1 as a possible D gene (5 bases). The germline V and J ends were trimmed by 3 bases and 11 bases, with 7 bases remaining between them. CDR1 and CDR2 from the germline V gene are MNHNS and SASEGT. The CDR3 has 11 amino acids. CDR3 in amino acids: CASSDRVKLFF. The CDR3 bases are TGTGCCAGCAGTGACAGGGTTAAACTGTTTTTT.

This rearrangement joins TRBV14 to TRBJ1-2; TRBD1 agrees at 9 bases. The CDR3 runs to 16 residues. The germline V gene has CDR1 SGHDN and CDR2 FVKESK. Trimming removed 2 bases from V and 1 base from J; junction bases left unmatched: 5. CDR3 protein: CASSQLTGGGNYGYTF. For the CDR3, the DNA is TGTGCCAGCAGCCAATTAACAGGGGGCGGTAACTATGGCTACACCTTC.

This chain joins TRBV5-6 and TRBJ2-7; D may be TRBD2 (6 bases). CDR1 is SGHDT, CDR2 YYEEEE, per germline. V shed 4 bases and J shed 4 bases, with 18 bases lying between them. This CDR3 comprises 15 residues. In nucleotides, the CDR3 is TGTGCCAGCAGCCCCGAAGGCGGGACGACATACGAGCAGTACTTC. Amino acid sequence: CASSPEGGTTYEQYF.

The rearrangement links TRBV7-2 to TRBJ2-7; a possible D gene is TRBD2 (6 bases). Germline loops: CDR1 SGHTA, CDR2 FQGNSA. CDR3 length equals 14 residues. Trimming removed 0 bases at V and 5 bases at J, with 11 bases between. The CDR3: CASSLATTSNEQYF. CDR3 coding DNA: TGTGCCAGCAGCTTAGCGACCACTAGCAACGAGCAGTACTTC.

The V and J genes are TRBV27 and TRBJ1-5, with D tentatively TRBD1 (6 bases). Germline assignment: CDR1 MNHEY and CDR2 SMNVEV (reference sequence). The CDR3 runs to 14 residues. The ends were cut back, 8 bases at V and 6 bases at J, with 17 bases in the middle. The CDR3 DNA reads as TGTGCCAGCTCTTCGGCGGGGGGCTCTCAGCCCCAGCATTTT. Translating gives CASSSAGGSQPQHF.

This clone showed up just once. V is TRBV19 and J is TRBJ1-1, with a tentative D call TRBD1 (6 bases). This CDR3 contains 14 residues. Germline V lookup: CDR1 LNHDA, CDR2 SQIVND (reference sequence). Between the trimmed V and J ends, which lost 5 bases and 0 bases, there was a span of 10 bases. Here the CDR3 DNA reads TGTGCCAGTAGTGGACAGAGGCTGAACACTGAAGCTTTCTTT. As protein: CASSGQRLNTEAFF.

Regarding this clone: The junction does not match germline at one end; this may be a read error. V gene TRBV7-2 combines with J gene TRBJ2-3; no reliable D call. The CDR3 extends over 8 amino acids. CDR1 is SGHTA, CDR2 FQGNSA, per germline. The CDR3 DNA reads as TGTGCCAGCAGCTTAGTCAATTTT. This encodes CASSLVNF.

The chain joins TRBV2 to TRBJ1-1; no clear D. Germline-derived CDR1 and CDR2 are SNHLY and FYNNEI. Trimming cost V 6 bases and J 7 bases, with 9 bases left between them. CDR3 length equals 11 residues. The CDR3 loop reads CASSLTGEAFF. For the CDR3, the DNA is TGTGCCAGCAGCCTAACGGGTGAAGCTTTCTTT.

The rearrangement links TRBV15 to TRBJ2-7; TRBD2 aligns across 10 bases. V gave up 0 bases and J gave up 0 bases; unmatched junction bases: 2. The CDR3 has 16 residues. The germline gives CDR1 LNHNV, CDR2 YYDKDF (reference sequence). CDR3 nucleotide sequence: TGTGCCACCAGCAGAGATCGACTAGCGGGCTCCTACGAGCAGTACTTC. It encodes CATSRDRLAGSYEQYF.

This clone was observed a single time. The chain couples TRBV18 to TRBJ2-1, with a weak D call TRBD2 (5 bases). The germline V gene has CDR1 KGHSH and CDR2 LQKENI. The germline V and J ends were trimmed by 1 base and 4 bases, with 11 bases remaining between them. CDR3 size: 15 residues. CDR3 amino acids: CASSPRRAAYNEQFF. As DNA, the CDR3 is TGTGCCAGCTCACCACGGCGGGCGGCATACAATGAGCAGTTCTTC.

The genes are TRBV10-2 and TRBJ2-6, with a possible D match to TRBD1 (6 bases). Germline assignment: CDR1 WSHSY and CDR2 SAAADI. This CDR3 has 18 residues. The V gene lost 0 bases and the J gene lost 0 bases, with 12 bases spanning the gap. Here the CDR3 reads CASSESARGRSGANVLTF. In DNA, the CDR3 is TGCGCCAGCAGTGAGTCTGCCAGGGGACGCTCTGGGGCCAACGTCCTGACTTTC.

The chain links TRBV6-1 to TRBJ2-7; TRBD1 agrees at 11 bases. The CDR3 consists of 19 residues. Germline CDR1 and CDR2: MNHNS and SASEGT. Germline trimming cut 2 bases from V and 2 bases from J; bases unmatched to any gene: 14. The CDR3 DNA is TGTGCCAGCAGTGAAAGACCCGGGACAGGGGGGGATTGGCCCTACGAGCAGTACTTC. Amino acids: CASSERPGTGGDWPYEQYF.

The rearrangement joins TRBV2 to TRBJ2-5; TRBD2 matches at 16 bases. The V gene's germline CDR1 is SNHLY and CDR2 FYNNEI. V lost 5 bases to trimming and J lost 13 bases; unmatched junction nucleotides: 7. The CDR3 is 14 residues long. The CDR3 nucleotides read TGTGCCAGCAGTTCCGGGACTAGCGGGAGGGCCAGGTACTTC. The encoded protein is CASSSGTSGRARYF.

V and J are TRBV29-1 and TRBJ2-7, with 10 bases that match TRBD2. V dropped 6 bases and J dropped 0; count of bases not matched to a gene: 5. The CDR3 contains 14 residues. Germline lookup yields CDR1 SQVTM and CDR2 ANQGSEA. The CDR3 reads CSVIAGGSSYEQYF. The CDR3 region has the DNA TGCAGCGTGATAGCGGGAGGATCCTCCTACGAGCAGTACTTC.

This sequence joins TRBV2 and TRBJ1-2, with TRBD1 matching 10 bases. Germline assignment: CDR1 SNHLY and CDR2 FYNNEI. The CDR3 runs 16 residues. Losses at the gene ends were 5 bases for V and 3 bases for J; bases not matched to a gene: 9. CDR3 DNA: TGTGCCAGCAGTCCTATTACCGGGACAGGGGACTATGGCTACACCTTC. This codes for CASSPITGTGDYGYTF.

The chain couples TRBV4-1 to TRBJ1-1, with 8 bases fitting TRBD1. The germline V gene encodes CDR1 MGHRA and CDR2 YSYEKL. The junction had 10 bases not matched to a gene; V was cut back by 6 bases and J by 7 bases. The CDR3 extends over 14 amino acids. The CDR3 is CASRLDRGPGEAFF. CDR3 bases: TGCGCCAGCAGACTCGACAGGGGCCCTGGTGAAGCTTTCTTT.

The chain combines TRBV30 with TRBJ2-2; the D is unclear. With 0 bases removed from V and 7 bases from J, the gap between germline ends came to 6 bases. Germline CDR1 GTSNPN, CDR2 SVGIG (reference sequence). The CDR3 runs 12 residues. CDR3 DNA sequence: TGTGCCTGGAGTGTAAGGAGCGGGGAGCTGTTTTTT. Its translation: CAWSVRSGELFF.

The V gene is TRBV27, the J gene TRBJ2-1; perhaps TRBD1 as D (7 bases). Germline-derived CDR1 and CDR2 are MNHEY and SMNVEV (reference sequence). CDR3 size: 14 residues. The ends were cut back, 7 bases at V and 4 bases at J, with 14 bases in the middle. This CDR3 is CASTDPGGYNEQFF. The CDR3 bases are TGTGCCAGCACCGACCCAGGGGGGTACAATGAGCAGTTCTTC.

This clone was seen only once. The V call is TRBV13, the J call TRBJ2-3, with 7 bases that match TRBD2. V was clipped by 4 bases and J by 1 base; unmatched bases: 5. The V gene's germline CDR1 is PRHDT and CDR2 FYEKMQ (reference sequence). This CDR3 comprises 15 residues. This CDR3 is CASSSPTSGTDTQYF. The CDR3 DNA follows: TGTGCCAGCAGCTCTCCAACTAGCGGCACAGATACGCAGTATTTT. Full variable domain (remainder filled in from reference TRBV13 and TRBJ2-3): AAGVIQSPRHLIKEKRETATLKCYPIPRHDTVYWYQQGPGQDPQFLISFYEKMQSDKGSIPDRFSAQQFSDYHSELNMSSLELGDSALYFCASSSPTSGTDTQYFGPGTRLTVL.

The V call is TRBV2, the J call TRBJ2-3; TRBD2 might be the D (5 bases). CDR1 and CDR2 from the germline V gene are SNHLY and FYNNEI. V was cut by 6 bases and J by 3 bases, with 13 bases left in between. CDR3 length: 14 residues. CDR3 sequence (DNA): TGTGCCAGCAGGCCACTCACGGGAACAGATACGCAGTATTTT. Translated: CASRPLTGTDTQYF.

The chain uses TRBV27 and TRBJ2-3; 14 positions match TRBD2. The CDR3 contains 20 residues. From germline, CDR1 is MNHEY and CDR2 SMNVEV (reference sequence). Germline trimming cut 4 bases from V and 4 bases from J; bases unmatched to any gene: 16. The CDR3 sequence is CASSSPLRGLAGVEADTQYF. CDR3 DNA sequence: TGTGCCAGCAGTTCCCCGTTGAGGGGACTAGCGGGAGTAGAAGCAGATACGCAGTATTTT.

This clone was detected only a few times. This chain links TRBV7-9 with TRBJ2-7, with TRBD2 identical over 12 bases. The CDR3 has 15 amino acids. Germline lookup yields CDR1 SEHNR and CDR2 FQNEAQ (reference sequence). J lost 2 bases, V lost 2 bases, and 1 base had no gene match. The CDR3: CASSLLAGGPYEQYF. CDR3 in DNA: TGTGCCAGCAGCTTACTAGCGGGAGGGCCCTACGAGCAGTACTTC.

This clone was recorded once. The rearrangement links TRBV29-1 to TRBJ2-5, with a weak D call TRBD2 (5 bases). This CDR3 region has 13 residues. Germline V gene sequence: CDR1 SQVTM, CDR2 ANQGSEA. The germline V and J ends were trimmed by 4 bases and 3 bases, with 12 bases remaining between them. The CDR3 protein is CSVARQLEETQYF. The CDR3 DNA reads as TGCAGCGTTGCCCGCCAACTAGAAGAGACCCAGTACTTC. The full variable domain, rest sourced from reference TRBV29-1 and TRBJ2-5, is SAVISQKPSRDICQRGTSLTIQCQVDSQVTMMFWYRQQPGQSLTLIATANQGSEATYESGFVIDKFPISRPNLTFSTLTVSNMSPEDSSIYLCSVARQLEETQYFGPGTRLLVL.

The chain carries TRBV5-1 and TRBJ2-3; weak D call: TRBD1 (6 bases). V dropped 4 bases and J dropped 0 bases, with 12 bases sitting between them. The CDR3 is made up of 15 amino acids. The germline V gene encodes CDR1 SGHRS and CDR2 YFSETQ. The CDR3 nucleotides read TGCGCCAGCAGCCCCAGGGGCCTGAGCACAGATACGCAGTATTTT. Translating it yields CASSPRGLSTDTQYF.